One and the same sample provided the 31 T cell receptor beta chains below, sequenced in a study of monozygotic twins with inflammatory bowel disease. TCRdb processed the 5' RACE reads again and assigns one entry to each CDR3 protein, with no DNA. The repertoire shows about 140,000 distinct CDR3 sequences; the top ten hold 2% to 2.5%. The sequenced material came from blood. Every receptor here comes from a human donor with ulcerative colitis or Crohn's disease, or a healthy co-twin of an affected twin (not recorded which).

The CDR3 spells CASSPNDSLETQYF. The chain links TRBV18 to TRBJ2-5; the TCRdb call, TRBD1, lacks DNA for checking. CDR3 size: 14 residues. Germline V gene sequence: CDR1 KGHSH, CDR2 LQKENI.

The chain links TRBV19 to TRBJ2-5; the D gene TCRdb calls, TRBD2, cannot be checked with no DNA. Per germline, CDR1 LNHDA and CDR2 SQIVND (reference sequence). This CDR3 spans 18 amino acids. The CDR3 is CASSITRASGAIQETQYF.

The rearrangement uses TRBV25-1 and TRBJ2-3. Looked up from germline, CDR1 is MGHDK and CDR2 is SYGVNS. The CDR3 runs 14 residues. The CDR3 sequence is CATTTPPAKRTQYF. Supplemented by reference TRBV25-1 and TRBJ2-3, the full variable domain reads EADIYQTPRYLVIGTGKKITLECSQTMGHDKMYWYQQDPGMELHLIHYSYGVNSTEKGDLSSESTVSRIRTEHFPLTLESARPSHTSQYLCATTTPPAKRTQYFGPGTRLTVL.

The chain recombines TRBV7-7 with TRBJ2-1; checking the TCRdb D call of TRBD1 is not possible without DNA. The CDR3 length is 15 residues. Germline V gene lookup returns CDR1 SSHAT and CDR2 FNYEAQ (reference sequence). The CDR3: CASSLEGGRISKQFF.

The rearrangement joins TRBV20-1 to TRBJ2-1; TCRdb's D gene call, TRBD2, goes unchecked for lack of DNA. CDR1 DFQATT and CDR2 SNEGSKA come from the germline V gene (reference sequence). The CDR3 length is 15 residues. CDR3 amino acids: CSASLARTSGVEQFF.

This chain links TRBV4-3 with TRBJ1-2. Germline-derived CDR1 and CDR2 are LGHNA and YSLEER. The CDR3 has 12 residues. The CDR3 is CASSRGIYGYTF.

V gene TRBV9 combines with J gene TRBJ2-1; TCRdb's D call of TRBD1 is untestable without DNA. CDR3 length: 15 residues. Germline lookup yields CDR1 SGDLS and CDR2 YYNGEE. The CDR3 loop reads CASSRQVTGGNEQFF.

V and J are TRBV25-1 and TRBJ2-4. This CDR3 is 15 amino acids long. The germline CDR1 and CDR2 sequences are MGHDK and SYGVNS. CDR3 sequence reads: CASSGSTLAKNIQYF.

The CDR3 here is CASSVDEGSYEQYF. This chain uses TRBV9 with TRBJ2-7; TCRdb picks TRBD2, but there is no DNA to check that call. CDR1 is SGDLS and CDR2 is YYNGEE in the germline V gene. The CDR3 has 14 amino acids. The full variable domain, rest sourced from reference TRBV9 and TRBJ2-7, is DSGVTQTPKHLITATGQRVTLRCSPRSGDLSVYWYQQSLDQGLQFLIQYYNGEERAKGNILERFSAQQFPDLHSELNLSSLELGDSALYFCASSVDEGSYEQYFGPGTRLTVT.

This chain connects TRBV7-2 to TRBJ2-3; TCRdb calls TRBD2, which cannot be checked without DNA. CDR1 is SGHTA and CDR2 is FQGNSA in the germline V gene. CDR3 length: 16 amino acids. CDR3 amino acids: CASSSGTSGGTDTQYF. Full variable domain (missing parts from reference TRBV7-2 and TRBJ2-3): GAGVSQSPSNKVTEKGKDVELRCDPISGHTALYWYRQSLGQGLEFLIYFQGNSAPDKSGLPSDRFSAERTGGSVSTLTIQRTQQEDSAVYLCASSSGTSGGTDTQYFGPGTRLTVL.

The chain employs TRBV24-1 and TRBJ2-2; TCRdb names TRBD1, which stays unverified in the absence of DNA. Germline loops: CDR1 KGHDR, CDR2 SFDVKD. The CDR3 contains 15 residues. This chain's CDR3 is CATSDPASGAGELFF.

The chain uses TRBV27 and TRBJ1-4; TCRdb's D call, TRBD1, is unchecked because there is no DNA. The CDR3 loop spans 15 amino acids. Germline V gene lookup returns CDR1 MNHEY and CDR2 SMNVEV (reference sequence). CDR3 region: CASSLSVRGTEKLFF.

The V and J genes are TRBV6-5 and TRBJ2-3; TCRdb's assignment of TRBD1 cannot be checked, as there is no DNA. The CDR3 contains 16 residues. Germline CDR1 and CDR2: MNHEY and SVGAGI. This chain's CDR3 is CASSYDGGSRTDTQYF.

The chain recombines TRBV5-6 with TRBJ2-3. CDR1 is SGHDT and CDR2 is YYEEEE in the germline V gene. This CDR3 is built from 13 residues. The CDR3 spells CASSPSFTDTQYF.

This CDR3 is CASSLGQGDLGFEAFF. The chain has TRBV7-6 and TRBJ1-1; checking the TCRdb D call of TRBD1 is not possible without DNA. The CDR3 has 16 amino acids. Germline lookup yields CDR1 SGHVS and CDR2 FNYEAQ. The full variable domain, its missing parts supplied by reference TRBV7-6 and TRBJ1-1, is GAGVSQSPRYKVTKRGQDVALRCDPISGHVSLYWYRQALGQGPEFLTYFNYEAQQDKSGLPNDRFSAERPEGSISTLTIQRTEQRDSAMYRCASSLGQGDLGFEAFFGQGTRLTVV.

The chain is built from TRBV10-3 and TRBJ1-1; the TCRdb D gene call, TRBD1, has no DNA to confirm it. The germline gives CDR1 ENHRY, CDR2 SYGVKD. The CDR3 contains 14 residues. The CDR3 sequence is CAISSDQGATEAFF.

The chain employs TRBV6-4 and TRBJ1-5. The CDR3 sequence is 13 residues long. Germline V gives CDR1 MRHNA, CDR2 SNTAGT. The CDR3 here is CASSEGSNQPQHF.

The V gene is TRBV7-9, the J gene TRBJ2-4; the D gene TCRdb calls, TRBD1, cannot be checked with no DNA. Germline CDR1 reads SEHNR; CDR2 reads FQNEAQ (reference sequence). The CDR3 covers 15 residues. CDR3 protein: CASSLQGIAKNIQYF.

The chain uses TRBV20-1 and TRBJ2-7; TCRdb gives TRBD2 as the D gene, but with no DNA this cannot be confirmed. Germline V gives CDR1 DFQATT, CDR2 SNEGSKA (reference sequence). The CDR3 runs to 17 residues. The CDR3 protein is CSARAFGLAGHSYEQYF.

V and J are TRBV7-9 and TRBJ1-1. The CDR3 spans 15 residues. CDR1 and CDR2 (germline): SEHNR, FQNEAQ (reference sequence). The CDR3 region is CASSPRGGPNTEAFF.

V gene TRBV2 combines with J gene TRBJ1-1. CDR3 length: 14 amino acids. Germline V gene data show CDR1 as SNHLY and CDR2 as FYNNEI. The CDR3 reads CASKRVPWGTEAFF.

The chain recombines TRBV30 with TRBJ1-2. Germline CDR1 and CDR2: GTSNPN and SVGIG (reference sequence). The CDR3 is 13 residues long. This CDR3 is CAKRTQRGYGYTF.

The chain combines TRBV20-1 with TRBJ2-3; TCRdb gives TRBD1 as the D gene, but with no DNA this cannot be confirmed. Germline CDR1 reads DFQATT; CDR2 reads SNEGSKA (reference sequence). The CDR3 sequence is 14 residues long. The CDR3: CSASAGAHTDTQYF.

The chain is built from TRBV18 and TRBJ1-1; TCRdb designates TRBD1, a call that cannot be tested without DNA. Per germline, CDR1 KGHSH and CDR2 LQKENI. This CDR3 is built from 16 residues. CDR3 sequence reads: CASSSGTGPAGTEAFF.

The chain carries TRBV5-1 and TRBJ2-5; the D call from TCRdb, TRBD1, cannot be confirmed without DNA. The CDR3 is 17 residues long. Germline values: CDR1 SGHRS, CDR2 YFSETQ. The CDR3 spells CASSLRNRPGPGETQYF.

The V gene is TRBV6-1, the J gene TRBJ2-3; absent DNA, TCRdb's TRBD1 call cannot be checked. CDR1 is MNHNS and CDR2 is SASEGT in the germline V gene. The CDR3 has 15 residues. CDR3 residues: CASRRTRVTIDTQYF.

V gene TRBV7-2 combines with J gene TRBJ2-7. Germline V gene lookup returns CDR1 SGHTA and CDR2 FQGNSA. The CDR3 spans 13 residues. The CDR3 spells CASSLSGPYEQYF.

The CDR3 region is CSALLGETDTQYF. The J gene is TRBJ2-3, the V gene TRBV20-1. The CDR3 is made up of 13 amino acids. CDR1 and CDR2 from the germline V gene are DFQATT and SNEGSKA (reference sequence).

The chain couples TRBV18 to TRBJ2-7; checking the TCRdb D call of TRBD1 is not possible without DNA. The CDR3 extends over 14 amino acids. Germline V CDR1 and CDR2: KGHSH, LQKENI. Here the CDR3 reads CASSTPGQGYEQYF.

The V call is TRBV5-5, the J call TRBJ2-2; TCRdb designates TRBD1, a call that cannot be tested without DNA. Looked up from germline, CDR1 is SGHKS and CDR2 is YYEKEE (reference sequence). The CDR3 contains 17 residues. This CDR3 reads CASSRSGTGVNTGELFF.

The chain couples TRBV12-3 or TRBV12-4 to TRBJ2-7; TCRdb gives TRBD1 as the D gene, but with no DNA this cannot be confirmed. The CDR3 sequence is 14 residues long. The CDR3: CASSSVGGAYEQYF.